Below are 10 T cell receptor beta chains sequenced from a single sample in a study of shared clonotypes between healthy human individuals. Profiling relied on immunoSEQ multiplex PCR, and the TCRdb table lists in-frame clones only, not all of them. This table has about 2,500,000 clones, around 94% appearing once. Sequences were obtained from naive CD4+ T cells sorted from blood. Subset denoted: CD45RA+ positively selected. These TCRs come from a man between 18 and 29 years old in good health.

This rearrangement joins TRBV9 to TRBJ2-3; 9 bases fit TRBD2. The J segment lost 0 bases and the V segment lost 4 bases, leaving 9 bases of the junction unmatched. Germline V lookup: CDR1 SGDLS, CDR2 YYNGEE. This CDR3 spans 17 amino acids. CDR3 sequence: CASSFQTSGASTDTQYF. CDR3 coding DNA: TGTGCCAGCAGCTTTCAGACTAGCGGAGCTAGCACAGATACGCAGTATTTT.

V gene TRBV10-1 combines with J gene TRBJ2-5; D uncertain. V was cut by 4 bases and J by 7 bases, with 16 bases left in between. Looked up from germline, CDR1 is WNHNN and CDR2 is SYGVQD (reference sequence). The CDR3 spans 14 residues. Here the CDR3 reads CASSVDRLPGTQYF. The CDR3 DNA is TGCGCCAGCAGTGTGGACCGCCTCCCAGGGACCCAGTACTTC.

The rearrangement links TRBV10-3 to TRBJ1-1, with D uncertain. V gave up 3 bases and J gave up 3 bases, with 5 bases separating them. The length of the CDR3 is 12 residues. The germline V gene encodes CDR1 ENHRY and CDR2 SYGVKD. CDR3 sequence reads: CAISDGHTEAFF. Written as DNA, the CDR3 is TGTGCCATCAGTGATGGCCACACTGAAGCTTTCTTT.

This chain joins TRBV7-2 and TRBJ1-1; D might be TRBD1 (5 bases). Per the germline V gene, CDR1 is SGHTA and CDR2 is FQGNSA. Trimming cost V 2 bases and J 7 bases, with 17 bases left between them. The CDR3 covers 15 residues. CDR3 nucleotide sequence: TGTGCCAGCAGCTTAAGTGGACCCGGGGCGCTTGAAGCTTTCTTT. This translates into CASSLSGPGALEAFF.

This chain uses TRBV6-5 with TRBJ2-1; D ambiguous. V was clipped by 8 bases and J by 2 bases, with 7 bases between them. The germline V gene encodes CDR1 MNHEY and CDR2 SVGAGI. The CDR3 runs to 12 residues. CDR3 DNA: TGTGCCAGCCGAAGAACCTACAATGAGCAGTTCTTC. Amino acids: CASRRTYNEQFF.

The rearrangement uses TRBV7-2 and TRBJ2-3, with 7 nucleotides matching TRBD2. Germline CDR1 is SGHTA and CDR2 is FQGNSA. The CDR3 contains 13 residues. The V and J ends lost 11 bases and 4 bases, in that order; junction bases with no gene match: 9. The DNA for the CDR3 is TGTACCTCGGCGGGAGCGGTAGCAGATACGCAGTATTTT. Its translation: CTSAGAVADTQYF.

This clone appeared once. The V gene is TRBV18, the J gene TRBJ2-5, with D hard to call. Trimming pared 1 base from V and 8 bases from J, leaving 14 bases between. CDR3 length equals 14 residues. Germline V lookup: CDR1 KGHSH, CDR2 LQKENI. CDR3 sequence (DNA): TGTGCCAGCTCACCACTGTCGGGTCCAGAAACCCAGTACTTC. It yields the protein CASSPLSGPETQYF.

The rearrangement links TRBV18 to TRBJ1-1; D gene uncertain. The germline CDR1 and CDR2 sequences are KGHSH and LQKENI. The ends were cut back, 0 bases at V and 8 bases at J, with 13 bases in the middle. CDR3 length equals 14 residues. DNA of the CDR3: TGTGCCAGCTCACCACCTTCCGGGATCACAGAAGCTTTCTTT. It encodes CASSPPSGITEAFF.

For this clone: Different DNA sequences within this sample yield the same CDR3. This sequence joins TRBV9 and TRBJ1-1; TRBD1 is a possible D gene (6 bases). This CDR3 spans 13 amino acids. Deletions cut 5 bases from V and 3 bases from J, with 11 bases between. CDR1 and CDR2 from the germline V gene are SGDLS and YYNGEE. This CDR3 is CASRPGEDTEAFF. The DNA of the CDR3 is TGTGCCAGCAGGCCAGGGGAGGACACTGAAGCTTTCTTT.

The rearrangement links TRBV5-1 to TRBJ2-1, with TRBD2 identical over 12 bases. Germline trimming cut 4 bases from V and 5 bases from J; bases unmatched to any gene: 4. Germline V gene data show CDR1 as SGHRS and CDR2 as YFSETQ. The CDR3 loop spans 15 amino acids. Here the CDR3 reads CASSRTSGANNEQFF. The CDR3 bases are TGCGCCAGCAGCCGGACTAGCGGGGCTAACAATGAGCAGTTCTTC.